The rows below give T cell receptor beta chains drawn from one sample of a study of cytomegalovirus exposure and HLA in healthy donors. Data came from immunoSEQ multiplex PCR; TCRdb stores just in-frame clones and leaves some out. The sample lists about 140,000 clones, roughly nine tenths seen once, with just under 3% in the top ten. What was sequenced was PBMCs. All receptors come from a man younger than 35 in good health and CMV-seronegative. Both conserved end residues are part of each CDR3. D genes are given only for firm matches. Expanded clones are given a class, and other clones once, few, many or no size at all.

clone_size j_call d_call v_call cdr3_aa cdr3_nt
. TRBJ1-2 . TRBV10-3 CAISQGSNYGYTF TGTGCCATCAGCCAGGGATCTAACTATGGCTACACCTTC
. TRBJ2-3 TRBD2 TRBV6-1 CAGSSGGAPDTQYF TGTGCCGGCTCTAGCGGGGGGGCCCCAGATACGCAGTATTTT
. TRBJ2-1 TRBD1 TRBV5-1 CASSGRDRGYNEQFF TGCGCCAGCAGCGGCCGGGACAGGGGATACAATGAGCAGTTCTTC
. TRBJ1-2 . TRBV29-1 CSVRGREGRANYGYTF TGCAGCGTGAGAGGGCGTGAAGGACGGGCTAACTATGGCTACACCTTC
. TRBJ2-3 . TRBV4-3 CASSQDRGQKSTDTQYF TGCGCCAGCAGCCAAGATAGGGGCCAGAAGAGCACAGATACGCAGTATTTT
. TRBJ2-2 . TRBV30 CAWSVSGAGELFF TGTGCCTGGAGTGTATCGGGGGCCGGGGAGCTGTTTTTT
. TRBJ1-5 . TRBV6-1 CASSDFVQGQPQHF TGTGCCAGCAGTGACTTTGTTCAGGGGCAGCCCCAGCATTTT
. TRBJ1-1 . TRBV4-1 CASSHLQVWGTEAFF TGCGCCAGCAGCCATCTACAGGTCTGGGGCACTGAAGCTTTCTTT
. TRBJ2-1 . TRBV21-1 CATGGLAGGRNEQFF TGTGCCACCGGGGGACTAGCGGGAGGACGAAATGAGCAGTTCTTC
. TRBJ2-2 . TRBV19 CASSIDHGIWELFF TGTGCCAGTAGTATAGATCACGGGATCTGGGAGCTGTTTTTT
. TRBJ2-5 . TRBV19 CASSLMGDTQETQYF TGTGCCAGTAGTCTGATGGGGGACACCCAAGAGACCCAGTACTTC
. TRBJ1-5 TRBD1 TRBV7-9 CASSSSLGTGDQPQHF TGTGCCAGCAGCTCCTCCTTAGGGACAGGGGACCAGCCCCAGCATTTT
. TRBJ1-1 . TRBV19 CASSIRDQTEAFF TGTGCCAGTAGTATTCGAGATCAAACTGAAGCTTTCTTT
few TRBJ2-5 . TRBV5-4 CASSTWDLQETQYF TGTGCCAGCAGCACTTGGGACTTACAAGAGACCCAGTACTTC
. TRBJ1-1 . TRBV27 CASSVKQGTWAFF TGTGCCAGCAGTGTAAAGCAGGGGACCTGGGCTTTCTTT
once TRBJ2-5 TRBD1 TRBV7-9 CASSEGAKETQYF TGTGCCAGCAGCGAGGGGGCTAAAGAGACCCAGTACTTC